This TCR beta chain comes out of a study of control samples from healthy donors and cancer patients. Trimming took 1 base from V and 5 from J; bases not matched to a gene: 5. Looked up from germline, CDR1 is SGHTA and CDR2 is FQGNSA. The CDR3 totals 15 residues. Sequencing used immunoSEQ multiplex PCR; TCRdb keeps in-frame clones, though not all of them. The table has about 65,000 clones, about nine tenths seen once. The material sequenced was PBMCs. This sequence was found in a woman in her forties or fifties with colorectal cancer. The chain employs TRBV7-2 and TRBJ1-1; TRBD1 agrees at 9 bases. Here the CDR3 DNA reads TGTGCCAGCAGCTTAGGGGGACAGGGATGGACTGAAGCTTTCTTT. Translated: CASSLGGQGWTEAFF.